This is a list of T cell receptor beta chains from one sample in a study of T cell responses to AZD1222 COVID-19 vaccine. The table came from immunoSEQ multiplex PCR; TCRdb's copy has only in-frame clones and leaves some out. The sample records some 180,000 clones, around 94% being singletons. Sequences were derived from peripheral blood, sampled 28 days after the second dose of the MenACWY control vaccine. The receptors derive from an adult who received the MenACWY meningococcal vaccine as a control. CDR3s include the opening cysteine and the closing phenylalanine or tryptophan. Each record gives: CDR3 protein, CDR3 DNA, J gene, V gene, clone size, D gene. The D gene is left open where the match is weak. Not all rows give a size; the values are once, few, many and, for expanded clones, a class.

CDR3: CATSRDRNSYNEQFF
DNA: TGTGCCACCAGCAGAGACCGGAACTCCTACAATGAGCAGTTCTTC
J: TRBJ2-1
V: TRBV15
size: NA
D: NA

CDR3: CASSLVRGGQETQYF
DNA: TGTGCCAGCAGCTTAGTTCGGGGGGGTCAAGAGACCCAGTACTTC
J: TRBJ2-5
V: TRBV11-3
size: NA
D: TRBD2

CDR3: CASSQVLAGRHYEQYF
DNA: TGCGCCAGCAGCCAAGTACTAGCGGGACGCCACTACGAGCAGTACTTC
J: TRBJ2-7
V: TRBV4-1
size: NA
D: TRBD2

CDR3: CAWGRAEAFF
DNA: TGTGCCTGGGGCCGCGCTGAAGCTTTCTTT
J: TRBJ1-1
V: TRBV30
size: NA
D: NA

CDR3: CASTLRDIYEQYF
DNA: TGTGCCAGCACCCTACGGGACATTTACGAGCAGTACTTC
J: TRBJ2-7
V: TRBV28
size: once
D: NA

CDR3: CASSSGALGNTIYF
DNA: TGTGCCAGTAGTTCCGGAGCCCTCGGAAACACCATATATTTT
J: TRBJ1-3
V: TRBV19
size: NA
D: NA

CDR3: CASSGLGGNYGYTF
DNA: TGTGCCAGCAGCGGCCTGGGCGGTAACTATGGCTACACCTTC
J: TRBJ1-2
V: TRBV7-2
size: NA
D: NA

CDR3: CASSIRQGEQYF
DNA: TGTGCCAGTAGTATTCGGCAAGGCGAGCAGTACTTC
J: TRBJ2-7
V: TRBV19
size: once
D: NA

CDR3: CSAQREVVGTEAFF
DNA: TGCAGCGCACAGAGGGAGGTTGTGGGCACTGAAGCTTTCTTT
J: TRBJ1-1
V: TRBV29-1
size: NA
D: NA

CDR3: CASWENTLEQFF
DNA: TGCGCCAGCTGGGAGAACACACTTGAGCAGTTCTTC
J: TRBJ2-1
V: TRBV5-1
size: NA
D: NA

CDR3: CASSVTGVQETQYF
DNA: TGTGCCAGTAGTGTGACAGGTGTACAAGAGACCCAGTACTTC
J: TRBJ2-5
V: TRBV19
size: NA
D: NA

CDR3: CASSFSGRRVTYEQYF
DNA: TGTGCCAGCAGCTTTAGCGGGAGACGGGTTACCTACGAGCAGTACTTC
J: TRBJ2-7
V: TRBV2
size: NA
D: TRBD2

CDR3: CASSPEREQFF
DNA: TGTGCCAGCAGCCCGGAAAGAGAGCAGTTCTTC
J: TRBJ2-1
V: TRBV6-2/TRBV6-3
size: NA
D: NA

CDR3: CASSLGTANTEAFF
DNA: TGTGCCAGCAGCTTAGGGACTGCGAACACTGAAGCTTTCTTT
J: TRBJ1-1
V: TRBV7-3
size: NA
D: NA

CDR3: CASSLTETQYF
DNA: TGTGCCAGCAGCTTGACAGAGACCCAGTACTTC
J: TRBJ2-5
V: TRBV5-6
size: NA
D: NA

CDR3: CATSDPGTSANEQFF
DNA: TGTGCCACCAGTGACCCCGGGACTAGTGCCAATGAGCAGTTCTTC
J: TRBJ2-1
V: TRBV24-1
size: NA
D: TRBD2

CDR3: CASVRTGGGYGYTF
DNA: TGTGCCAGCGTCCGGACAGGGGGCGGCTATGGCTACACCTTC
J: TRBJ1-2
V: TRBV28
size: NA
D: TRBD1

CDR3: CASSERGQGGGYTF
DNA: TGTGCCAGCAGTGAACGGGGGCAGGGGGGCGGCTACACCTTC
J: TRBJ1-2
V: TRBV6-1
size: NA
D: TRBD1

CDR3: CASSLYGTPISYEQYF
DNA: TGTGCCAGCAGTTTATACGGGACACCGATTTCCTACGAGCAGTACTTC
J: TRBJ2-7
V: TRBV28
size: few
D: NA

CDR3: CASSSLGYNSPLHF
DNA: TGTGCCAGCAGCTCATTGGGCTATAATTCACCCCTCCACTTT
J: TRBJ1-6
V: TRBV14
size: NA
D: NA

CDR3: CASSSGLAVLYEQYF
DNA: TGTGCCAGCAGCTCTGGACTAGCGGTACTCTACGAGCAGTACTTC
J: TRBJ2-7
V: TRBV7-9
size: NA
D: TRBD2

CDR3: CASSLGFSGQPYNEQFF
DNA: TGTGCCAGCAGCTTAGGATTTTCGGGACAGCCCTACAATGAGCAGTTCTTC
J: TRBJ2-1
V: TRBV11-3
size: NA
D: TRBD1

CDR3: CASSPSGGSPLHF
DNA: TGTGCCAGTAGTCCTTCAGGCGGATCACCCCTCCACTTT
J: TRBJ1-6
V: TRBV19
size: NA
D: NA

CDR3: CASSQVRGGDEQFF
DNA: TGTGCCAGCAGCCAAGTCCGGGGTGGTGATGAGCAGTTCTTC
J: TRBJ2-1
V: TRBV3-1/TRBV3-2
size: once
D: NA

CDR3: CASSGHRGANQPQHF
DNA: TGTGCCAGCAGCGGCCATAGGGGGGCAAATCAGCCCCAGCATTTT
J: TRBJ1-5
V: TRBV7-2
size: few
D: NA

CDR3: CASSLGLAATGELFF
DNA: TGTGCCAGCAGCTTAGGACTAGCGGCAACCGGGGAGCTGTTTTTT
J: TRBJ2-2
V: TRBV7-2
size: NA
D: TRBD2

CDR3: CASSSGRVNEQFF
DNA: TGTGCCAGCAGCTCCGGGAGGGTCAATGAGCAGTTCTTC
J: TRBJ2-1
V: TRBV9
size: NA
D: TRBD2

CDR3: CASSVRPLYEQYF
DNA: TGTGCCAGCAGCGTCCGCCCCTTGTACGAGCAGTACTTC
J: TRBJ2-7
V: TRBV9
size: NA
D: NA

CDR3: CATQWGDTEAFF
DNA: TGTGCCACACAGTGGGGGGACACTGAAGCTTTCTTT
J: TRBJ1-1
V: TRBV2
size: once
D: NA